Here is one T cell receptor (beta chain) with its context. These data originate in a study of shared clonotypes between healthy human individuals. Looked up from germline, CDR1 is SGHAT and CDR2 is FQNNGV. Trimming shortened V by 0 bases and J by 1 base, and 4 bases separated the two germline ends. The CDR3 loop spans 15 amino acids. Here immunoSEQ multiplex PCR was the method, and the copy in TCRdb shows in-frame clones only, minus some. The repertoire holds over 2 million clones, with roughly 90% as singletons. The source is a young man in good health. Some clones in this sample may be carry-over from other donors' samples. The rearrangement links TRBV11-2 to TRBJ2-6; D not certain. The sample consisted of naive CD4+ T cells from PBMCs. Subset noted: CD45RA+ positively selected. The chain's CDR3 is CASSLEGSGANVLTF. The CDR3 coding sequence is TGTGCCAGCAGCTTAGAGGGGTCTGGGGCCAACGTCCTGACTTTC.